The next 10 T cell receptor beta chains were all read from a single sample in a study of T cells in Graves' hyperthyroidism and ophthalmopathy. From RNA transcripts, TCR beta CDR3 regions were amplified. TCR CDR3 regions were first amplified by RT-PCR with HTBI primers. TCRdb re-called the multiplex PCR reads with MiXCR, one entry per CDR3 protein. The sample lists around 600,000 distinct CDR3 sequences; 45% were seen once. Sequenced input: peripheral blood or thyroid tissue (not recorded which). These receptors all stem from an adult man with Graves' disease, either hyperthyroidism or ophthalmopathy (not recorded which).

V gene TRBV10-2 combines with J gene TRBJ1-5; 11 nucleotides agree with TRBD1. Trimming took 2 bases from V and 6 from J; bases not matched to a gene: 9. The germline gives CDR1 WSHSY, CDR2 SAAADI. The CDR3 loop spans 17 amino acids. This chain's CDR3 is CASSEGTGGSLSQPQHF. DNA for the CDR3: TGCGCCAGCAGTGAGGGGACAGGGGGGTCGTTAAGTCAGCCCCAGCATTTT.

The V gene is TRBV7-8, the J gene TRBJ2-7; D remains ambiguous. The length of the CDR3 is 13 residues. Germline CDR1 is SGHVS and CDR2 is FQNEAQ. Trimming took off 5 bases at V and 6 bases at J, with 14 bases between the two ends. CDR3 region: CASSADGPLEQYF. The CDR3 DNA reads TGTGCCAGCAGCGCAGACGGACCGCTCGAGCAGTACTTC.

The chain carries TRBV5-1 and TRBJ1-5; TRBD1 agrees at 7 bases. This CDR3 comprises 14 residues. Unmatched junction bases numbered 5, after V lost 3 bases and J lost 5 bases. Germline CDR1 reads SGHRS; CDR2 reads YFSETQ. The CDR3 reads CASSSGQPDQPQHF. The CDR3 DNA sequence: TGCGCCAGCAGCTCGGGACAGCCGGATCAGCCCCAGCATTTT. Using reference TRBV5-1 and TRBJ1-5 for the parts outside the CDR3, the full variable domain is KAGVTQTPRYLIKTRGQQVTLSCSPISGHRSVSWYQQTPGQGLQFLFEYFSETQRNKGNFPGRFSGRQFSNSRSEMNVSTLELGDSALYLCASSSGQPDQPQHFGDGTRLSIL.

This clonotype was observed a handful of times. This chain joins TRBV20-1 and TRBJ2-5; 10 bases map to TRBD2. Germline loops: CDR1 DFQATT, CDR2 SNEGSKA (reference sequence). The CDR3 is 14 residues long. The V and J ends lost 2 bases and 5 bases, in that order; junction bases with no gene match: 5. The CDR3 reads CSARSGGAWETQYF. CDR3 nucleotide sequence: TGCAGTGCTAGAAGCGGGGGGGCCTGGGAGACCCAGTACTTC.

The chain employs TRBV12-3 or TRBV12-4 and TRBJ1-6; D is undetermined. The CDR3 is 13 amino acids. With 5 bases removed from V and 11 bases from J, the gap between germline ends came to 13 bases. The CDR3 loop reads CASSEGSDTPLHF. Here the CDR3 DNA reads TGTGCCAGCAGTGAAGGGAGTGACACACCCCTCCACTTT.

This clonotype was detected only once. The chain couples TRBV2 to TRBJ1-3; 11 bases are shared with TRBD1. Germline loops: CDR1 SNHLY, CDR2 FYNNEI. The CDR3 totals 17 residues. Trimming removed 11 bases from V and 1 base from J; junction bases left unmatched: 13. CDR3 sequence: CACMRTGGRPSGNTIYF. CDR3 nucleotides: TGTGCCTGCATGCGGACAGGGGGCAGGCCGTCTGGAAACACCATATATTTT.

This CDR3 is CASTGTGVGQPQHF. The CDR3 DNA is TGTGCCAGCACCGGGACAGGGGTAGGTCAGCCCCAGCATTTT. V gene TRBV2 combines with J gene TRBJ1-5; 10 bases are a match to TRBD1. V gave up 7 bases and J gave up 6 bases; unmatched junction bases: 6. The CDR3 is made up of 14 amino acids. The germline gives CDR1 SNHLY, CDR2 FYNNEI.

This clonotype was recorded at least ten times. The chain employs TRBV19 and TRBJ1-2; the D gene is possibly TRBD1 (5 bases). Per the germline V gene, CDR1 is LNHDA and CDR2 is SQIVND (reference sequence). The germline V and J ends were trimmed by 5 bases and 10 bases, with 14 bases remaining between them. The CDR3 consists of 12 residues. The CDR3 DNA follows: TGTGCCAGTAGTGCCCGGGGCGAAACCTACACCTTC. Translated: CASSARGETYTF.

This clonotype was found a few times. Compared with germline, one end of the junction differs, possibly owing to a read error. The chain links TRBV2 to TRBJ1-4; D might be TRBD1 (6 bases). The CDR3 sequence is 14 residues long. The V gene's germline CDR1 is SNHLY and CDR2 FYNNEI. CDR3 DNA: TGTGCCAGCAGAGAAGGGGGTTCTAATGAAAAACTGTTTTTT. Translation: CASREGGSNEKLFF.

The chain carries TRBV9 and TRBJ1-4; possibly TRBD1 for D (6 bases). The CDR3 runs 13 residues. CDR1 and CDR2 (germline): SGDLS, YYNGEE. V was clipped by 5 bases and J by 7 bases, with 12 bases between them. CDR3 sequence: CASRGGSGEKLFF. In DNA, the CDR3 is TGTGCCAGCAGAGGGGGAAGTGGTGAAAAACTGTTTTTT. Drawing the rest from reference TRBV9 and TRBJ1-4, the complete variable domain is DSGVTQTPKHLITATGQRVTLRCSPRSGDLSVYWYQQSLDQGLQFLIQYYNGEERAKGNILERFSAQQFPDLHSELNLSSLELGDSALYFCASRGGSGEKLFFGSGTQLSVL.